A selection of T cell receptor beta chains follows, all from one sample in a study of blood T cells in healthy people across ages. TCRdb fed the 5' RACE reads into MiXCR, producing one record per CDR3 protein. The table lists about a million distinct CDR3 sequences, just over 50% of them singletons. The material sequenced was blood. The receptor source for this set is a woman aged 60-70 years in good health. Each CDR3 is given with its conserved first and last residue. The order of the fields is V gene, clone size, D gene, J gene, CDR3 DNA, CDR3 protein. The D gene is left open where the match is weak. Clone size is given for some rows only: seen once, a few or many times, or a class if the clone is expanded.

v_gene: TRBV12-5
abundance: .
d_gene: TRBD1
j_gene: TRBJ2-5
CDR3nt: TGTGCTAGTGGTTTGACAGGGGGTGCACAGTACTTC
CDR3aa: CASGLTGGAQYF

v_gene: TRBV11-2
abundance: .
d_gene: TRBD2
j_gene: TRBJ2-7
CDR3nt: TGTGCCAGCAGCTATCCCCCGGGGACTAGCGACTACGAGCAGTACTTC
CDR3aa: CASSYPPGTSDYEQYF

v_gene: TRBV7-2
abundance: .
d_gene: TRBD2
j_gene: TRBJ2-1
CDR3nt: TGTGCCAGCAGCCCTTCTCCGGCTAGCGGCGTCCTGGGGCCCTACAATGAGCAGTTCTTC
CDR3aa: CASSPSPASGVLGPYNEQFF

v_gene: TRBV29-1
abundance: few
d_gene: .
j_gene: TRBJ2-5
CDR3nt: TGCAGCGCCAGGGAATCGCAAGAGACCCAGTACTTC
CDR3aa: CSARESQETQYF

v_gene: TRBV4-2
abundance: once
d_gene: TRBD2
j_gene: TRBJ2-3
CDR3nt: TGTGCCAGCAGCCAAGCTATCCAGCGGGGTAGGTCAGATACGCAGTATTTT
CDR3aa: CASSQAIQRGRSDTQYF

v_gene: TRBV7-9
abundance: .
d_gene: TRBD2
j_gene: TRBJ2-1
CDR3nt: TGTGCCAGCAGCCCGACCTGGCGGGAGGACTACAATGAGCAGTTCTTC
CDR3aa: CASSPTWREDYNEQFF

v_gene: TRBV20-1
abundance: .
d_gene: TRBD2
j_gene: TRBJ2-1
CDR3nt: TGCAGTGCTAGAGATGGTAGTAGCGGGAGTTTTGGTGAGCAGTTCTTC
CDR3aa: CSARDGSSGSFGEQFF

v_gene: TRBV28
abundance: .
d_gene: .
j_gene: TRBJ2-4
CDR3nt: TGTGCCAGCAGTCCTAGTACAGGGAGGTTAGCCAAAAACATTCAGTACTTC
CDR3aa: CASSPSTGRLAKNIQYF

v_gene: TRBV20-1
abundance: .
d_gene: TRBD1
j_gene: TRBJ1-4
CDR3nt: TGCAGTGCCCCTCCCCCCGGACAGGGAAATGAAAAACTGTTTTTT
CDR3aa: CSAPPPGQGNEKLFF

v_gene: TRBV6-6
abundance: .
d_gene: TRBD1
j_gene: TRBJ1-2
CDR3nt: TGTGCCAGCAGTACACCGGGACAGGCGGACTATGGCTACACCTTC
CDR3aa: CASSTPGQADYGYTF

v_gene: TRBV10-3
abundance: .
d_gene: TRBD2
j_gene: TRBJ2-3
CDR3nt: TGTGCCATCTCCAGAGCGGGACCCACAGATACGCAGTATTTT
CDR3aa: CAISRAGPTDTQYF

v_gene: TRBV3-1
abundance: .
d_gene: TRBD1
j_gene: TRBJ2-7
CDR3nt: TGTGCCAGCAGCCGCCGGGACAGGTCCTACGAGCAGTACTTC
CDR3aa: CASSRRDRSYEQYF

v_gene: TRBV29-1
abundance: few
d_gene: .
j_gene: TRBJ2-3
CDR3nt: TGCAGCGCAGGGGGGGGTTTTGCAGATACGCAGTATTTT
CDR3aa: CSAGGGFADTQYF

v_gene: TRBV2
abundance: .
d_gene: .
j_gene: TRBJ2-1
CDR3nt: TGTGCCAGCATGGGGGGGGGCTACGATGAGCAGTTCTTC
CDR3aa: CASMGGGYDEQFF

v_gene: TRBV3-1
abundance: .
d_gene: .
j_gene: TRBJ2-7
CDR3nt: TGTGCCAGCAGCCAAAACTACCACGACGACGAGCAGTACTTC
CDR3aa: CASSQNYHDDEQYF

v_gene: TRBV28
abundance: .
d_gene: .
j_gene: TRBJ2-2
CDR3nt: TGTGCCGCCCTTCGACCAGACACCGGGGAGCTGTTTTTT
CDR3aa: CAALRPDTGELFF

v_gene: TRBV20-1
abundance: few
d_gene: TRBD1
j_gene: TRBJ2-6
CDR3nt: TGCAGTGCGTTAGACCCGGGACAGGTGGACTCTGGGGCCAACGTCCTGACTTTC
CDR3aa: CSALDPGQVDSGANVLTF

v_gene: TRBV29-1
abundance: few
d_gene: .
j_gene: TRBJ1-1
CDR3nt: TGCAGCGTGACGGGGGGGAACACTGAAGCTTTCTTT
CDR3aa: CSVTGGNTEAFF

v_gene: TRBV12-3/TRBV12-4
abundance: .
d_gene: .
j_gene: TRBJ1-2
CDR3nt: TGTGCCAGCAGCCGAAACAGGGCTGGCTACACCTTC
CDR3aa: CASSRNRAGYTF

v_gene: TRBV29-1
abundance: .
d_gene: .
j_gene: TRBJ2-6
CDR3nt: TGCAGCGTTGGGGACCACTCTGGGGCCAACGTCCTGACTTTC
CDR3aa: CSVGDHSGANVLTF

v_gene: TRBV4-2
abundance: .
d_gene: .
j_gene: TRBJ2-1
CDR3nt: TGTGCCAGCAGCCAAGGGGCTTGGGGGGCGGTTGATGAGCAGTTCTTC
CDR3aa: CASSQGAWGAVDEQFF

v_gene: TRBV3-1
abundance: few
d_gene: .
j_gene: TRBJ2-7
CDR3nt: TGTGCCAGCAGCCAAGCGACAGGAGTACCCTACGAGCAGTACTTC
CDR3aa: CASSQATGVPYEQYF

v_gene: TRBV7-6
abundance: .
d_gene: TRBD1
j_gene: TRBJ2-5
CDR3nt: TGTGCCAGCAGCAACCCAAAAACAGGGGGCGTCTTGGGGACCCAGTACTTC
CDR3aa: CASSNPKTGGVLGTQYF

v_gene: TRBV7-2
abundance: many
d_gene: TRBD1
j_gene: TRBJ2-3
CDR3nt: TGTGCCAGCAGCCCGACAGGGCTCAGCACAGATACGCAGTATTTT
CDR3aa: CASSPTGLSTDTQYF

v_gene: TRBV28
abundance: once
d_gene: .
j_gene: TRBJ2-7
CDR3nt: TGTGCCAGCAGTGGAGAGCGGCAGTACTTC
CDR3aa: CASSGERQYF

v_gene: TRBV7-6
abundance: .
d_gene: TRBD1
j_gene: TRBJ2-1
CDR3nt: TGTGCCAGCAGCCAAGTACAGGGGTACAATGAGCAGTTCTTC
CDR3aa: CASSQVQGYNEQFF